Listed here are 13 T cell receptor beta chains from one sample, sequenced in a study of cytomegalovirus exposure and HLA in healthy donors. Primers included in the PCR were 60 Vbeta and 13 Jbeta primers. The data were produced by immunoSEQ multiplex PCR, yet TCRdb's version contains in-frame clones alone and is incomplete. The sample shows some 120,000 clones, approximately 80% of them seen only once. Sample: PBMCs. The receptors derive from a woman aged 18 to 35 in good health and CMV-seronegative.

The chain recombines TRBV4-1 with TRBJ1-1, with D possibly TRBD1 on 5 matching bases. With 1 base removed from V and 5 bases from J, the gap between germline ends came to 8 bases. The CDR3 covers 13 residues. Germline CDR1 is MGHRA and CDR2 is YSYEKL. DNA of the CDR3: TGCGCCAGCAGCCAAGGGTACAGGACTGAAGCTTTCTTT. Its protein is CASSQGYRTEAFF.

The V gene is TRBV7-8, the J gene TRBJ2-7; 10 bases match TRBD2. V lost 3 bases and J lost 5; bases outside the gene matches: 13. Germline CDR1 reads SGHVS; CDR2 reads FQNEAQ. This CDR3 spans 17 amino acids. CDR3 sequence (DNA): TGTGCCAGCAGCTTTCCCATAGCGGGAGGTGGGTTGGACGAGCAGTACTTC. Amino acid sequence: CASSFPIAGGGLDEQYF.

CDR3 protein: CASRGGHPQKLFF. CDR3 nucleotides: TGTGCCAGCAGGGGGGGGCACCCCCAAAAACTGTTTTTT. V gene TRBV2 combines with J gene TRBJ1-4; D possibly corresponds to TRBD1 (6 bases). Looked up from germline, CDR1 is SNHLY and CDR2 is FYNNEI. V was trimmed by 6 bases and J by 9 bases, leaving 14 bases between them. This CDR3 is built from 13 residues.

The genes are TRBV4-2 and TRBJ2-1; the match to TRBD2 covers 8 bases. Unmatched junction bases numbered 12, after V lost 6 bases and J lost 5 bases. In germline, CDR1 is LGHNA, CDR2 YNFKEQ. The CDR3 is 16 residues long. The CDR3 reads CASSPGLETSHNEQFF. In nucleotides, the CDR3 is TGTGCCAGCAGTCCGGGACTAGAGACTTCCCACAATGAGCAGTTCTTC.

This clone was picked up a small number of times. The chain links TRBV27 to TRBJ1-2, with unresolved D. Germline CDR1 MNHEY, CDR2 SMNVEV (reference sequence). The CDR3 length is 14 residues. Trimming removed 3 bases at V and 5 bases at J, with 13 bases between. CDR3 protein: CASSFSETGYGYTF. The CDR3 DNA sequence: TGTGCCAGCAGTTTCTCAGAGACTGGGTATGGCTACACCTTC.

The rearrangement links TRBV19 to TRBJ2-4; D gene uncertain. Trimming took off 8 bases at V and 5 bases at J, with 13 bases between the two ends. This CDR3 has 13 amino acids. Germline values: CDR1 LNHDA, CDR2 SQIVND (reference sequence). The CDR3 spells CASGSQTQNIQYF. The CDR3 bases are TGTGCCAGTGGGTCCCAGACTCAAAACATTCAGTACTTC.

This rearrangement joins TRBV2 to TRBJ1-4; tentative D call: TRBD1 (5 bases). V lost 2 bases and J lost 5, with 6 bases in between. CDR1 and CDR2 from the germline V gene are SNHLY and FYNNEI. This CDR3 region has 13 residues. The CDR3 loop reads CASSEPGNEKLFF. For the CDR3, the DNA is TGTGCCAGCAGTGAACCAGGGAATGAAAAACTGTTTTTT.

This chain uses TRBV18 with TRBJ2-7; D perhaps matches TRBD1 (6 bases). Germline CDR1 reads KGHSH; CDR2 reads LQKENI. The CDR3 has 14 amino acids. V dropped 4 bases and J dropped 1 base, with 11 bases sitting between them. CDR3 amino acids: CASSLDRTSYEQYF. The CDR3 DNA follows: TGTGCCAGCTCACTCGACAGGACTTCCTACGAGCAGTACTTC.

The chain joins TRBV4-1 to TRBJ1-2; D unresolved. In germline, CDR1 is MGHRA, CDR2 YSYEKL. The V gene lost 3 bases and the J gene lost 3 bases, with 5 bases spanning the gap. The CDR3 covers 12 residues. CDR3 in amino acids: CASSQRDYGYTF. The CDR3, as DNA: TGCGCCAGCAGCCAGCGGGACTATGGCTACACCTTC.

The V and J genes are TRBV7-8 and TRBJ2-7, with a weak D call TRBD1 (5 bases). V lost 0 bases and J lost 2, with 11 bases in between. This CDR3 comprises 15 residues. Germline-derived CDR1 and CDR2 are SGHVS and FQNEAQ. The CDR3: CASSLAPRVAYEQYF. As DNA, the CDR3 is TGTGCCAGCAGCTTAGCCCCCAGGGTTGCCTACGAGCAGTACTTC. The full variable domain, with the rest looked up from reference TRBV7-8 and TRBJ2-7, is GAGVSQSPRYKVAKRGQDVALRCDPISGHVSLFWYQQALGQGPEFLTYFQNEAQLDKSGLPSDRFFAERPEGSVSTLKIQRTQQEDSAVYLCASSLAPRVAYEQYFGPGTRLTVT.

V usage is TRBV5-8 and J usage is TRBJ1-1; D remains ambiguous. Germline CDR1 and CDR2: SGHTS and YDEGEE. With 0 bases removed from V and 3 bases from J, the gap between germline ends came to 6 bases. CDR3 length: 13 residues. In nucleotides, the CDR3 is TGTGCCAGCAGCTTGGCCAGTTACACTGAAGCTTTCTTT. Translated, it gives CASSLASYTEAFF.

The V and J genes are TRBV5-1 and TRBJ2-5; 7 bases fit TRBD1. Losses at the gene ends were 2 bases for V and 2 bases for J; bases not matched to a gene: 6. This CDR3 is 15 amino acids long. Per germline, CDR1 SGHRS and CDR2 YFSETQ. CDR3 sequence reads: CASSLTGAPQETQYF. CDR3 sequence (DNA): TGCGCCAGCAGCTTAACAGGGGCCCCTCAAGAGACCCAGTACTTC.

The V call is TRBV7-2, the J call TRBJ1-2; perhaps TRBD1 as D (5 bases). Germline V gives CDR1 SGHTA, CDR2 FQGNSA. V lost 5 bases and J lost 13, with 11 bases in between. This CDR3 region has 10 residues. The CDR3 is CASSPTVSTF. The DNA for the CDR3 is TGTGCCAGCAGCCCGACAGTTTCCACCTTC.